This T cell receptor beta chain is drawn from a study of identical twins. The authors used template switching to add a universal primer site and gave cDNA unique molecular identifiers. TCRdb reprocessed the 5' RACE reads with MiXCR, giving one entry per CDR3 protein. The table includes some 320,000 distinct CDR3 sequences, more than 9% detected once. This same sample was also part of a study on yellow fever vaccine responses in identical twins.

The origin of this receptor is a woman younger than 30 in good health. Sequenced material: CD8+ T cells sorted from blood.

CDR3 coding DNA: TGTGCCACCACCCCGGGTATAGAGCGGGAGGTCGACGAGCAGTACTTC. Residues: CATTPGIEREVDEQYF. The rearrangement joins TRBV15 to TRBJ2-7; 9 nucleotides match TRBD2. Trimming at V came to 7 bases and at J to 5 bases, leaving 15 bases not matched to a gene. The CDR3 extends over 16 amino acids. The germline gives CDR1 LNHNV, CDR2 YYDKDF (reference sequence).